This passage covers 13 T cell receptor beta chains from one sample sequenced in a study of T cells after yellow fever vaccination. Via MiXCR, TCRdb re-called the 5' RACE reads, giving one row per CDR3 protein. Here the sample spans nearly 550,000 distinct CDR3 sequences, under 25% being singletons. This specimen was PBMCs, taken 15 days after the yellow fever booster vaccination. The receptors shown here come from a man aged 25 to 45 who received the YFV17D yellow fever vaccine.

V gene TRBV7-2 combines with J gene TRBJ2-7; D is tentatively TRBD1 or TRBD2 (5 bases each). V was clipped by 3 bases and J by 3 bases, with 12 bases between them. CDR3 size: 14 residues. The germline V gene has CDR1 SGHTA and CDR2 FQGNSA. The CDR3 coding sequence is TGTGCCAGCAGCTTGACAGACGGGGTCTACGAGCAGTACTTC. It codes for CASSLTDGVYEQYF.

This rearrangement joins TRBV15 to TRBJ2-7; TRBD2 aligns across 11 bases. The CDR3 extends over 16 amino acids. V lost 0 bases to trimming and J lost 2 bases; unmatched junction nucleotides: 3. CDR1 LNHNV and CDR2 YYDKDF come from the germline V gene (reference sequence). CDR3 DNA sequence: TGTGCCACCAGCAGAGATACGACTAGCGGGACCTACGAGCAGTACTTC. Residues: CATSRDTTSGTYEQYF.

The DNA of the CDR3 is TGTGCCAGCGGCCCTCGGGGTGCTAGCACAGATACGCAGTATTTT. The encoded protein is CASGPRGASTDTQYF. The rearrangement uses TRBV28 and TRBJ2-3, with a possible D match to TRBD2 (5 bases). Germline values: CDR1 MDHEN, CDR2 SYDVKM. The CDR3 sequence is 15 residues long. Trimming removed 8 bases from V and 0 bases from J, with 15 bases in between.

The V call is TRBV5-1, the J call TRBJ2-7; TRBD2 might be the D (5 bases). The CDR3 sequence is 13 residues long. Germline V gives CDR1 SGHRS, CDR2 YFSETQ. V lost 4 bases to trimming and J lost 4 bases, with 12 bases between them. The CDR3 coding sequence is TGCGCCAGCAGCAGGGCCGGGGTATACGAGCAGTACTTC. Its protein product is CASSRAGVYEQYF.

The chain links TRBV5-4 to TRBJ2-2, with TRBD2 identical over 8 bases. The ends lost 4 bases at V and 2 bases at J; junction bases unmatched: 1. This CDR3 is 14 amino acids long. CDR1 SGHNT and CDR2 YYREEE come from the germline V gene (reference sequence). The CDR3 is CASSGTRNTGELFF. The CDR3 bases are TGTGCCAGCAGCGGGACTAGAAACACCGGGGAGCTGTTTTTT.

The V and J genes are TRBV30 and TRBJ2-2; D ambiguous. Looked up from germline, CDR1 is GTSNPN and CDR2 is SVGIG (reference sequence). V lost 2 bases and J 2 bases, leaving 12 bases between the germline ends. There are 15 residues in the CDR3. CDR3: CAWSTTDFNTGELFF. In nucleotides, the CDR3 is TGTGCCTGGAGTACTACAGACTTCAACACCGGGGAGCTGTTTTTT.

This clonotype was recorded a few times. The chain recombines TRBV10-3 with TRBJ2-2, with 12 bases that match TRBD2. This CDR3 region has 16 residues. The J segment lost 6 bases and the V segment lost 5 bases, leaving 7 bases of the junction unmatched. CDR1 and CDR2 (germline): ENHRY, SYGVKD. CDR3 sequence: CAISTTSGRISGELFF. Here the CDR3 DNA reads TGTGCCATCAGTACGACTAGCGGGAGAATTTCCGGGGAGCTGTTTTTT.

V usage is TRBV7-9 and J usage is TRBJ2-5, with 12 bases aligning to TRBD2. The V and J ends lost 2 bases and 4 bases, in that order; junction bases with no gene match: 5. Germline values: CDR1 SEHNR, CDR2 FQNEAQ (reference sequence). CDR3 length: 16 residues. CDR3 loop: CASSLISGLAGETQYF. The DNA for the CDR3 is TGTGCCAGCAGCTTAATCTCGGGACTAGCGGGAGAGACCCAGTACTTC.

This clonotype came up a few times. V gene TRBV2 combines with J gene TRBJ2-4; TRBD2 matches at 9 bases. This CDR3 has 19 residues. In germline, CDR1 is SNHLY, CDR2 FYNNEI. The J segment lost 8 bases and the V segment lost 5 bases, leaving 22 bases of the junction unmatched. The CDR3 DNA is TGTGCCAGCAGTACCCCCTCTTCGGGTAGCGGGAGTAGTTTATACATTCAGTACTTC. This sequence encodes CASSTPSSGSGSSLYIQYF.

This clonotype was detected a few times. The chain joins TRBV20-1 to TRBJ2-7; no reliable D call. The CDR3 length is 12 residues. CDR1 and CDR2 (germline): DFQATT, SNEGSKA (reference sequence). V gave up 8 bases and J gave up 0 bases, with 11 bases separating them. The CDR3 protein is CSMSPSSYEQYF. The CDR3 DNA reads TGCAGTATGAGTCCTAGCTCCTACGAGCAGTACTTC.

The CDR3 sequence is CASSQGTNKDEQYF. For the CDR3, the DNA is TGTGCCAGCAGCCAAGGTACAAACAAGGACGAGCAGTACTTC. The chain couples TRBV3-1 to TRBJ2-7; no firm D call. Germline CDR1 LGHDT, CDR2 YNNKEL (reference sequence). Between the trimmed V and J ends, which lost 1 base and 5 bases, there was a span of 12 bases. CDR3 size: 14 residues.

This chain uses TRBV20-1 with TRBJ2-2, with 10 bases identical to TRBD1. CDR1 is DFQATT and CDR2 is SNEGSKA in the germline V gene (reference sequence). V lost 4 bases to trimming and J lost 7 bases; unmatched junction nucleotides: 15. The CDR3 is 17 amino acids. CDR3 bases: TGCAGTGCTATCTCTAGACAGGGGGCCGGCGGGTACGGGGAGCTGTTTTTT. Translating gives CSAISRQGAGGYGELFF.

This rearrangement joins TRBV12-3 or TRBV12-4 to TRBJ1-2; 7 bases fit TRBD1. The length of the CDR3 is 14 residues. Trimming cost V 5 bases and J 3 bases; bases outside gene matches: 6. In DNA form, the CDR3 reads TGTGCCAGCAGTCCCTCAACAGGGGACTATGGCTACACCTTC. Amino acids: CASSPSTGDYGYTF.